These 9 T cell receptor beta chains came from one sample sequenced in a study of blood T cell repertoires in COVID-19. The assay was immunoSEQ multiplex PCR, and TCRdb's table has in-frame clones only and misses some. The profile shows 250,000 to 300,000 clones, around 88% of them singletons. The sample was peripheral blood. All receptors derive from a man aged 35 to 55 with acute or convalescent COVID-19.

A single count supports this clone. In DNA form, the CDR3 reads TGCAGTGCTAGTAGGCAGAGCGCAGCAACTAATGAAAAACTGTTTTTT. Amino acid sequence: CSASRQSAATNEKLFF. This chain uses TRBV20-1 with TRBJ1-4; no clear D gene. Per germline, CDR1 DFQATT and CDR2 SNEGSKA (reference sequence). The V end was cut by 3 bases, the J end by 0 bases, with 14 bases between. The CDR3 covers 16 residues.

Comment on this clone: A junction end diverges from the germline sequence, so it may reflect a read error. The genes are TRBV2 and TRBJ2-7; 7 bases fit TRBD2. CDR1 and CDR2 (germline): SNHLY, FYNNEI. CDR3 length: 11 residues. CDR3: CASREVSGADF. The CDR3 nucleotides are TGTGCCAGCAGGGAGGTCAGCGGGGCAGACTTC.

This clone was recorded only once. The chain carries TRBV3-1 (or the pseudogene TRBV3-2) and TRBJ1-6; a weak D match, TRBD1 (5 bases). This CDR3 comprises 16 residues. Per the germline V gene, CDR1 is LGHDT and CDR2 is YNNKEL (reference sequence). The V gene lost 3 bases and the J gene lost 7 bases, with 16 bases spanning the gap. CDR3 sequence reads: CASSHAVRGGNSPLHF. In DNA form, the CDR3 reads TGTGCCAGCAGCCATGCGGTCCGCGGGGGGAATTCACCCCTCCACTTT.

The V and J genes are TRBV5-1 and TRBJ2-3; TRBD2 might be the D (6 bases). CDR3 length equals 16 residues. Trimming pared 4 bases from V and 8 bases from J, leaving 23 bases between. Germline lookup yields CDR1 SGHRS and CDR2 YFSETQ. This CDR3 reads CASSPRFVGMGGTQYF. The CDR3 DNA is TGCGCCAGCAGCCCCCGTTTCGTGGGGATGGGAGGTACGCAGTATTTT.

In DNA, the CDR3 is TGTGCCAGCATCCCTAGGCCGAGCATCTCCTACAATGAGCAGTTCTTC. Translating gives CASIPRPSISYNEQFF. The gene calls are TRBV5-6 and TRBJ2-1; D uncertain. The CDR3 loop spans 16 amino acids. Germline V gene lookup returns CDR1 SGHDT and CDR2 YYEEEE. Trimming took 6 bases from V and 0 from J, leaving 16 bases between them.

The rearrangement links TRBV6-5 to TRBJ1-2; a possible D gene is TRBD1 (6 bases). From germline, CDR1 is MNHEY and CDR2 SVGAGI. V was pared by 0 bases and J by 4 bases, with 15 bases between. The CDR3 sequence is 16 residues long. CDR3 region: CASSYSGQGKPYGYTF. As DNA, the CDR3 is TGTGCCAGCAGTTACTCAGGTCAGGGGAAGCCCTATGGCTACACCTTC.

This sequence joins TRBV11-2 and TRBJ2-7; TRBD2 is a possible D gene (5 bases). The germline V gene encodes CDR1 SGHAT and CDR2 FQNNGV. This CDR3 contains 14 residues. Trimming shortened V by 1 base and J by 3 bases, and 10 bases separated the two germline ends. The CDR3 spells CASSLGLDYYEQYF. Here the CDR3 DNA reads TGTGCCAGCAGCTTAGGGCTCGACTACTACGAGCAGTACTTC.

V and J are TRBV9 and TRBJ2-3; no definite D call. Trimming took 7 bases from V and 1 from J, leaving 13 bases between them. Germline V lookup: CDR1 SGDLS, CDR2 YYNGEE. The CDR3 has 14 residues. CDR3 sequence: CASSFRPRTDTQYF. CDR3 in DNA: TGTGCCAGCTCCTTCAGGCCCCGCACAGATACGCAGTATTTT.

This clone was seen just once. This rearrangement joins TRBV6-5 to TRBJ1-1; D unresolved. From germline, CDR1 is MNHEY and CDR2 SVGAGI. The CDR3 has 14 amino acids. The V and J ends lost 7 bases and 4 bases respectively, with 16 bases between them. CDR3 amino acids: CASIQTRRITEAFF. Written as DNA, the CDR3 is TGTGCCAGCATTCAGACCAGGAGGATCACTGAAGCTTTCTTT.